These 8 T cell receptor beta chains originate from one sample sequenced in a study of T-cell reconstitution after alpha-beta-depleted transplantation in children (TCRdb year 2016). Library prep was done by PCR. The sequencer was an Illumina HiSeq 2500. TCR library preparation used molecular barcoding, with unique molecular identifiers applied to normalize quantification of the TCRbeta repertoire. TCRdb took the public reads, trimmed them with fastp at Q25, ran MiXCR for clone calling and kept in-frame beta chains. Rows matching on CDR3 protein sequence are summarized as one entry with the most common DNA and genes. The sample contains hundreds of thousands of distinct CDR3 sequences, roughly 13% of them found a single time. The top ten clones comprise around 2.2% of the sample. The treatment or condition label for this specimen denotes: allogeneic hematopoietic cell transplantation with graft depleted of TCRalphabeta T cells and CD19 B cells.

Sequenced material: PBMCs, mostly from graft donor cells, taken 360 days after TCRalphabeta/CD19-depleted stem cell transplant. These receptors all stem from a male patient under 18 who had a stem cell transplant for acute myeloid leukemia, so the T cells may come from the graft donor.

This clonotype was counted ten times or more. The CDR3 region is CASSRTSGSPNEQFF. The CDR3 DNA sequence: TGTGCCAGCAGTAGGACTAGCGGGAGTCCCAATGAGCAGTTCTTC. The chain links TRBV12-3 or TRBV12-4 to TRBJ2-1, with 13 positions matching TRBD2. This CDR3 is built from 15 residues. V lost 5 bases, J lost 6 bases, and 4 bases stayed unmatched.

CDR3 region: CASSLSRGGWGPSSYNEQFF. CDR3 sequence (DNA): TGTGCCAGCAGTTTAAGCAGGGGAGGCTGGGGCCCTAGCTCCTACAATGAGCAGTTCTTC. The chain uses TRBV12-3 or TRBV12-4 and TRBJ2-1, with D perhaps matching TRBD1 or TRBD2 (6 bases each). V dropped 2 bases and J dropped 0 bases, with 23 bases sitting between them. CDR3 length: 20 amino acids.

This clonotype turned up a few times. The V gene is TRBV7-3, the J gene TRBJ2-1; D not resolved. The germline V gene has CDR1 SGHTA and CDR2 FQGTGA. Trimming pared 5 bases from V and 9 bases from J, leaving 14 bases between. The CDR3 totals 13 residues. The CDR3 sequence: CASSLWSLAEQFF. The CDR3 nucleotides are TGTGCCAGCAGCCTTTGGAGTTTAGCTGAGCAGTTCTTC. The variable domain in full, completed from reference TRBV7-3 and TRBJ2-1, reads GAGVSQTPSNKVTEKGKYVELRCDPISGHTALYWYRQSLGQGPEFLIYFQGTGAADDSGLPNDRFFAVRPEGSVSTLKIQRTERGDSAVYLCASSLWSLAEQFFGPGTRLTVL.

This chain links TRBV19 with TRBJ2-2, with D perhaps TRBD1 or TRBD2 (5 bases each). V shed 3 bases and J shed 3 bases, with 11 bases lying between them. CDR3 length: 15 amino acids. CDR1 and CDR2 from the germline V gene are LNHDA and SQIVND (reference sequence). DNA for the CDR3: TGTGCCAGTAGTATTCGAGGGGTACACACCGGGGAGCTGTTTTTT. It specifies CASSIRGVHTGELFF.

This clonotype has at least ten counts. The chain joins TRBV24-1 to TRBJ2-5; D may be TRBD1 or TRBD2 (5 bases each). The V end lost 7 bases, the J end lost 4 bases, and 12 bases lay between the germline ends. Germline V CDR1 and CDR2: KGHDR, SFDVKD. The CDR3 runs to 13 residues. The CDR3 region is CATRGPRGETQYF. CDR3 bases: TGTGCCACCAGGGGACCAAGGGGAGAGACCCAGTACTTC.

CDR3 sequence (DNA): TGCGCCAGCAGCCCTACAGATATCAGCTCCTACGAGCAGTACTTC. Translated: CASSPTDISSYEQYF. The gene calls are TRBV4-1 and TRBJ2-7, with D unclear. The V end lost 4 bases, the J end lost 0 bases, and 13 bases lay between the germline ends. From germline, CDR1 is MGHRA and CDR2 YSYEKL. The CDR3 consists of 15 residues.

This chain connects TRBV6-5 to TRBJ1-5, with D possibly being TRBD1 (6 bases). The V end lost 4 bases, the J end lost 0 bases, and 10 bases lay between the germline ends. Per the germline V gene, CDR1 is MNHEY and CDR2 is SVGAGI. There are 15 residues in the CDR3. The CDR3 DNA reads as TGTGCCAGCAGTTGGGACAAATATAGCAATCAGCCCCAGCATTTT. It is translated as CASSWDKYSNQPQHF.

This clonotype was detected many times. The CDR3 region has the DNA TGCAGCGTTGTTGGCGGGAGGGCCTACGAGCAGTACTTC. Translating gives CSVVGGRAYEQYF. V is TRBV29-1 and J is TRBJ2-7; 9 bases match TRBD2. Germline-derived CDR1 and CDR2 are SQVTM and ANQGSEA. V dropped 4 bases and J dropped 2; count of bases not matched to a gene: 3. The length of the CDR3 is 13 residues.